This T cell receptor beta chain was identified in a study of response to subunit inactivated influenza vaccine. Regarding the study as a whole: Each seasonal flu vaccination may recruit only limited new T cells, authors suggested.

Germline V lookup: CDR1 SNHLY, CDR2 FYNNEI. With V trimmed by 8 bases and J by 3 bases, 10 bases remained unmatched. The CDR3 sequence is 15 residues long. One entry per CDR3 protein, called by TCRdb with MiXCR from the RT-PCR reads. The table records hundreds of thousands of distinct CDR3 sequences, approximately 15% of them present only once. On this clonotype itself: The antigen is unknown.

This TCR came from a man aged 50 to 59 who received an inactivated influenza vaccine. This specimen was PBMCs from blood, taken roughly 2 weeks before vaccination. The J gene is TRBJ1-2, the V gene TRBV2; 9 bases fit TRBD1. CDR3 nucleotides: TGTGCCAGCGGGGGGGACAGGGAAAGCTACTATGGCTACACCTTC. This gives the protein CASGGDRESYYGYTF.